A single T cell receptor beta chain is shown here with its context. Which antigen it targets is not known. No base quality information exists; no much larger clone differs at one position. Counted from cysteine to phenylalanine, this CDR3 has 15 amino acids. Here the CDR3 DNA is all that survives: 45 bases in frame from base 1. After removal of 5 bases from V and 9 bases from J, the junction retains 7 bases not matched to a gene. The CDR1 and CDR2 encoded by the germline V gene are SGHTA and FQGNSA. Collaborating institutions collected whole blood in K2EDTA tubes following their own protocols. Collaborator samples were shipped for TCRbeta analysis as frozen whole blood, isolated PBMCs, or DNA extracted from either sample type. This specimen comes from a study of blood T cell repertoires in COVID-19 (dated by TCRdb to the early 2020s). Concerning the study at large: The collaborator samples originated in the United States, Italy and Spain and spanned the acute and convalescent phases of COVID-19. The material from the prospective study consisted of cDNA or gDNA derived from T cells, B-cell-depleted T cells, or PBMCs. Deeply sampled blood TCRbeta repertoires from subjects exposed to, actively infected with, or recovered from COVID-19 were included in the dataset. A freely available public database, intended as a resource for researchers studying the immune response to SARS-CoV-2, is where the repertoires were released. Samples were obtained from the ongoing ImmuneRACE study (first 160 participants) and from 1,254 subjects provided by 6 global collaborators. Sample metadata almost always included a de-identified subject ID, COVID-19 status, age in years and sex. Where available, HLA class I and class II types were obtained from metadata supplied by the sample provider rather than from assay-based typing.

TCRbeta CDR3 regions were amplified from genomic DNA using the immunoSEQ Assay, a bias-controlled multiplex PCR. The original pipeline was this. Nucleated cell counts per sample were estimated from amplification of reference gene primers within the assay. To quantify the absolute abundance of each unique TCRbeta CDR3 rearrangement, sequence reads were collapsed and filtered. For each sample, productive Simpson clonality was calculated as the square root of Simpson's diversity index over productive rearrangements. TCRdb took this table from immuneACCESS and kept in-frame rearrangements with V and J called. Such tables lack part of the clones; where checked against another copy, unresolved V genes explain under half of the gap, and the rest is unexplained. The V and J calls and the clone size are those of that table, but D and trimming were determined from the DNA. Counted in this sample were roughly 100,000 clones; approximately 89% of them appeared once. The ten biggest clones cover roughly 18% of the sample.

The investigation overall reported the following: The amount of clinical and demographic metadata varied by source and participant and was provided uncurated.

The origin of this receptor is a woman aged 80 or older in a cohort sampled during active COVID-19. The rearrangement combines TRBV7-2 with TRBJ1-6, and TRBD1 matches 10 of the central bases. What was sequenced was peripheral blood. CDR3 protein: CASSPQGTGVSPLHF. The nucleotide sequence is TGTGCCAGCAGCCCACAAGGGACAGGGGTTTCACCCCTCCACTTT.